This is a list of T cell receptor beta chains from one sample in a study of blood T cell repertoires in COVID-19. This table comes from immunoSEQ multiplex PCR, and its TCRdb copy is limited to in-frame clones, with some not included. The sample lists roughly 120,000 clones, 75% to 90% occurring once. Sequenced material: peripheral blood. The receptors shown here come from a woman in her sixties with COVID-19, enrolled during active disease. CDR3s include the opening cysteine and the closing phenylalanine or tryptophan. D genes are given only for firm matches. Where a row states a size, it is once, few, many or the class of an expanded clone; other rows omit it.

J gene	V gene	clone size	D gene	CDR3 protein	CDR3 DNA
TRBJ1-1	TRBV13	NA	TRBD1	CASKLLRQGGLNTEAFF	TGTGCCAGCAAGCTGTTACGACAGGGTGGACTGAACACTGAAGCTTTCTTT
TRBJ1-6	TRBV21-1	few	NA	CASSLRDRAGDSPLHF	TGTGCCAGCAGCCTTCGGGACAGGGCGGGAGATTCACCCCTCCACTTT
TRBJ2-1	TRBV14	NA	TRBD1	CASRWGQTNNEQFF	TGTGCCAGCAGGTGGGGACAGACAAACAATGAGCAGTTCTTC
TRBJ2-5	TRBV3-1/TRBV3-2	NA	TRBD2	CASSPPLSGGVEETQYF	TGTGCCAGCAGCCCGCCCTTGAGCGGGGGGGTTGAAGAGACCCAGTACTTC
TRBJ1-1	TRBV6-5	NA	NA	CASSRDTEAFF	TGTGCCAGCAGTCGGGACACTGAAGCTTTCTTT
TRBJ1-4	TRBV29-1	NA	TRBD1	CSVGTGGEKLFF	TGCAGCGTGGGGACAGGTGGGGAAAAACTGTTTTTT
TRBJ1-1	TRBV7-9	NA	NA	CASSLGDMNTEAFF	TGTGCCAGCAGCTTAGGCGACATGAACACTGAAGCTTTCTTT
TRBJ2-1	TRBV18	NA	NA	CASSPRREGNNEQFF	TGTGCCAGCTCACCAAGGAGAGAGGGTAACAATGAGCAGTTCTTC
TRBJ1-1	TRBV5-4	NA	NA	CASSLRSGFTEAFF	TGTGCCAGCAGCTTGAGATCGGGGTTCACTGAAGCTTTCTTT
TRBJ1-1	TRBV7-9	NA	TRBD1	CASSLYIQGPVTEAFF	TGTGCCAGCAGCCTATACATACAGGGGCCAGTGACTGAAGCTTTCTTT
TRBJ2-2	TRBV19	NA	TRBD2	CASTPGLAGGNTGELFF	TGTGCCAGTACCCCGGGACTAGCGGGGGGGAACACCGGGGAGCTGTTTTTT
TRBJ1-1	TRBV6-5	NA	NA	CASSTQGRTEAFF	TGTGCCAGCAGTACACAGGGTAGGACTGAAGCTTTCTTT
TRBJ2-7	TRBV24-1	NA	NA	CATSEGTPYEQYF	TGTGCCACCAGTGAGGGGACTCCCTACGAGCAGTACTTC
TRBJ1-1	TRBV5-8	NA	NA	CASSLGGLFEAFF	TGTGCCAGCAGCTTAGGGGGACTATTTGAAGCTTTCTTT
TRBJ1-1	TRBV5-1	NA	TRBD1	CASRRDRGTEAFF	TGCGCCAGCAGACGGGACAGGGGTACTGAAGCTTTCTTT
TRBJ1-5	TRBV3-1/TRBV3-2	NA	TRBD1	CASSPTGDYQPQHF	TGTGCCAGCAGCCCGACAGGGGATTACCAGCCCCAGCATTTT
TRBJ1-5	TRBV5-4	once	TRBD1	CASSLKGAGQPQHF	TGTGCCAGCAGCTTGAAGGGGGCAGGTCAGCCCCAGCATTTT
TRBJ2-1	TRBV18	NA	TRBD1	CASSQTGVGSYNEQFF	TGTGCCAGCTCACAAACAGGGGTAGGGTCCTACAATGAGCAGTTCTTC
TRBJ2-5	TRBV6-2/TRBV6-3	NA	TRBD1	CASSYDRGAETQYF	TGTGCCAGCAGTTACGACAGGGGAGCAGAGACCCAGTACTTC
TRBJ2-7	TRBV5-1	NA	NA	CASSLEAGSYEQYF	TGCGCCAGCAGCTTGGAGGCAGGAAGCTACGAGCAGTACTTC
TRBJ2-7	TRBV28	NA	TRBD2	CATDRRSGGIDEQYF	TGTGCCACCGACCGACGCTCGGGGGGGATCGACGAGCAGTACTTC
TRBJ1-4	TRBV7-9	NA	NA	CASSLGTGDEDEKLFF	TGTGCCAGCAGCTTAGGCACCGGGGATGAGGATGAAAAACTGTTTTTT
TRBJ1-1	TRBV29-1	NA	NA	CSVIGRLATEAFF	TGCAGCGTTATTGGCAGGCTCGCGACTGAAGCTTTCTTT
TRBJ1-4	TRBV5-1	few	NA	CASSRSGEGEKLFF	TGCGCCAGCAGCAGATCAGGGGAAGGGGAAAAACTGTTTTTT
TRBJ1-5	TRBV12-5	NA	NA	CASGSTGLHQPQHF	TGTGCTAGTGGTTCCACAGGGCTTCATCAGCCCCAGCATTTT
TRBJ1-1	TRBV29-1	NA	TRBD1	CSVRRGTGVSEAFF	TGCAGCGTTCGACGAGGGACAGGGGTATCTGAAGCTTTCTTT
TRBJ1-1	TRBV11-3	NA	NA	CASSLGGLTEAFF	TGTGCCAGCAGCTTAGGGGGACTCACTGAAGCTTTCTTT
TRBJ2-7	TRBV7-8	once	TRBD1	CASSSPGTGYDEQYF	TGTGCCAGCAGCTCGCCCGGGACAGGGTACGACGAGCAGTACTTC
TRBJ1-1	TRBV7-9	NA	NA	CASSDGQNTEAFF	TGTGCCAGCAGCGACGGACAGAACACTGAAGCTTTCTTT
TRBJ2-4	TRBV20-1	NA	TRBD2	CSASGRAGNIQYF	TGCAGTGCTAGTGGGAGGGCAGGAAACATTCAGTACTTC
TRBJ2-3	TRBV3-1/TRBV3-2	NA	NA	CASARRGGLSTDTQYF	TGTGCCAGCGCGAGACGCGGGGGCCTTAGCACAGATACGCAGTATTTT
TRBJ1-1	TRBV19	NA	NA	CATQVGTEAFF	TGTGCCACCCAGGTTGGCACTGAAGCTTTCTTT
TRBJ1-4	TRBV30	NA	NA	CAWSGGRGREKLFF	TGTGCCTGGAGTGGGGGGAGGGGGAGAGAAAAACTGTTTTTT
TRBJ1-6	TRBV6-1	NA	NA	CASSDGSSPLHF	TGTGCCAGCAGTGACGGGAGTTCACCCCTCCACTTT
TRBJ1-1	TRBV19	NA	NA	CASSFTENTEAFF	TGTGCCAGTAGTTTCACAGAGAACACTGAAGCTTTCTTT
TRBJ2-7	TRBV7-2	NA	NA	CASSLENYPPSEQYF	TGTGCCAGCAGCTTAGAGAACTACCCCCCGTCCGAGCAGTACTTC
TRBJ1-3	TRBV9	NA	TRBD1	CASSGQGATYYGNTIYF	TGTGCCAGCAGCGGACAGGGAGCCACATATTATGGAAACACCATATATTTT
TRBJ2-5	TRBV12-3/TRBV12-4	NA	NA	CASTLPGLGTQYF	TGTGCCAGCACCTTGCCCGGGTTGGGGACCCAGTACTTC
TRBJ2-4	TRBV5-4	NA	NA	CASSLVHTGRGGDIQYF	TGTGCCAGCAGCTTGGTCCATACAGGGAGAGGTGGGGACATTCAGTACTTC
TRBJ1-4	TRBV6-5	NA	TRBD1	CASSSTGGGEKLFF	TGTGCCAGCAGTTCCACAGGGGGCGGTGAAAAACTGTTTTTT